This TCR beta chain comes out of a study of T cell changes during pregnancy in multiple sclerosis. This CDR3 comprises 13 residues. Germline lookup yields CDR1 MNHEY and CDR2 SMNVEV (reference sequence). Deletions cut 3 bases from V and 2 bases from J, with 8 bases between. Assay used: immunoSEQ multiplex PCR; TCRdb lists only in-frame clones, some missing. The table has more than 50,000 clones, about 88% seen once. J is TRBJ2-7 and V is TRBV27, with TRBD1 as a possible D gene (5 bases). Sequencing was performed on peripheral blood, taken in the first trimester of pregnancy. The sequence derives from a female donor with multiple sclerosis, enrolled in a pregnancy study. The CDR3 sequence: CASSFQGTYEQYF. CDR3 sequence (DNA): TGTGCCAGCAGTTTCCAGGGAACCTACGAGCAGTACTTC.